These 20 T cell receptor beta chains were sequenced from one sample in a study of T cell responses to AZD1222 COVID-19 vaccine. The assay was immunoSEQ multiplex PCR, and TCRdb's table has in-frame clones only and misses some. Counted here are around 66,000 clones, about 88% occurring once; the ten biggest clones make up approximately 15%. The specimen comprised peripheral blood, sampled on day 0 of AZD1222 vaccination. The receptors derive from an adult in good health.

The chain joins TRBV19 to TRBJ1-4; 9 bases fit TRBD1. The J segment lost 8 bases and the V segment lost 3 bases, leaving 10 bases of the junction unmatched. From germline, CDR1 is LNHDA and CDR2 SQIVND (reference sequence). The CDR3 spans 16 residues. As DNA, the CDR3 is TGTGCCAGTAGTATTTCCTCCGGACAGGGGAGGGAAAAACTGTTTTTT. This gives the protein CASSISSGQGREKLFF.

J is TRBJ2-7 and V is TRBV29-1; TRBD2 might be the D (6 bases). Per the germline V gene, CDR1 is SQVTM and CDR2 is ANQGSEA. CDR3 length: 16 amino acids. Trimming stripped 7 bases from V and 0 bases from J, with 22 bases between. CDR3 nucleotides: TGCAGCGCTGTGGGGGTTAGGGAGGCAAGCTCCTACGAGCAGTACTTC. Protein product: CSAVGVREASSYEQYF.

The chain uses TRBV6-6 and TRBJ2-2, with no clear D. V dropped 6 bases and J dropped 2 bases, with 4 bases sitting between them. The CDR3 consists of 12 residues. From germline, CDR1 is MNHNY and CDR2 SVGAGI (reference sequence). CDR3 coding DNA: TGTGCCAGCAGGGGTAACACCGGGGAGCTGTTTTTT. This gives the protein CASRGNTGELFF.

The V gene is TRBV5-5, the J gene TRBJ1-4, with D unresolved. Trimming took off 3 bases at V and 7 bases at J, with 16 bases between the two ends. CDR1 and CDR2 from the germline V gene are SGHKS and YYEKEE (reference sequence). This CDR3 has 15 amino acids. CDR3 residues: CASSSWATEGEKLFF. The CDR3 nucleotides are TGTGCCAGCAGCTCGTGGGCCACGGAGGGTGAAAAACTGTTTTTT.

The chain is built from TRBV6-1 and TRBJ1-5; D is unclear. The CDR3 loop spans 14 amino acids. Trimming took off 2 bases at V and 2 bases at J, with 7 bases between the two ends. CDR1 MNHNS and CDR2 SASEGT come from the germline V gene. The CDR3 DNA is TGTGCCAGCAGTGAATCTATGGGCAATCAGCCCCAGCATTTT. Its protein product is CASSESMGNQPQHF.

V and J are TRBV4-2 and TRBJ2-1; TRBD2 might be the D (5 bases). The CDR3 is 16 amino acids. Germline loops: CDR1 LGHNA, CDR2 YNFKEQ. V was shortened by 1 base and J by 4 bases, with 14 bases between the two germline ends. CDR3 sequence (DNA): TGTGCCAGCAGCCAAGCAGGAGGTGGGGTTTACAATGAGCAGTTCTTC. As protein: CASSQAGGGVYNEQFF.

This rearrangement joins TRBV6-1 to TRBJ2-1; possibly TRBD2 for D (5 bases). The CDR3 length is 19 residues. Germline V CDR1 and CDR2: MNHNS, SASEGT. V was cut by 1 base and J by 0 bases, with 19 bases left in between. Here the CDR3 DNA reads TGTGCCAGCAGTGAAGAAGGACCATCGGGGTTAAGCTCCTACAATGAGCAGTTCTTC. Translation: CASSEEGPSGLSSYNEQFF.

The chain joins TRBV20-1 to TRBJ2-5; possibly TRBD2 for D (6 bases). Germline V lookup: CDR1 DFQATT, CDR2 SNEGSKA (reference sequence). Trimming cost V 5 bases and J 4 bases, with 8 bases left between them. The CDR3 runs to 11 residues. The CDR3: CSAGGGETQYF. In nucleotides, the CDR3 is TGCAGTGCTGGGGGAGGAGAGACCCAGTACTTC.

The CDR3 sequence is CASSTSGTSNEKLFF. CDR3 in DNA: TGTGCCAGCAGCACCTCCGGGACTAGTAATGAAAAACTGTTTTTT. The genes are TRBV7-9 and TRBJ1-4; D perhaps matches TRBD1 (5 bases). The CDR3 totals 15 residues. Germline V gene lookup returns CDR1 SEHNR and CDR2 FQNEAQ (reference sequence). The germline V and J ends were trimmed by 5 bases and 4 bases, with 14 bases remaining between them.

This chain joins TRBV18 and TRBJ2-5; TRBD2 matches at 8 bases. The CDR3 has 14 residues. Germline-derived CDR1 and CDR2 are KGHSH and LQKENI. The V segment lost 6 bases and the J segment 4 bases; nucleotides outside the gene matches: 7. The CDR3 bases are TGTGCCAGCTCCCCAACGGGAGGGGCAGAGACCCAGTACTTC. This encodes CASSPTGGAETQYF.

The J gene is TRBJ2-7, the V gene TRBV6-5; weak D call: TRBD1 (6 bases). The CDR3 extends over 15 amino acids. V lost 0 bases and J 2 bases, leaving 11 bases between the germline ends. Germline loops: CDR1 MNHEY, CDR2 SVGAGI. This chain's CDR3 is CASSYSVQGTYEQYF. CDR3 nucleotide sequence: TGTGCCAGCAGTTACTCGGTTCAGGGGACCTACGAGCAGTACTTC.

The CDR3 sequence is CASSLERGAVEKLFF. CDR3 coding DNA: TGTGCCAGCAGCTTAGAGCGGGGGGCGGTTGAAAAACTGTTTTTT. The chain uses TRBV7-8 and TRBJ1-4, with D possibly being TRBD1 (6 bases). V shed 1 base and J shed 7 bases, with 13 bases lying between them. The germline CDR1 and CDR2 sequences are SGHVS and FQNEAQ. The CDR3 totals 15 residues. Together with reference TRBV7-8 and TRBJ1-4, the CDR3 gives the full variable domain: GAGVSQSPRYKVAKRGQDVALRCDPISGHVSLFWYQQALGQGPEFLTYFQNEAQLDKSGLPSDRFFAERPEGSVSTLKIQRTQQEDSAVYLCASSLERGAVEKLFFGSGTQLSVL.

This sequence joins TRBV4-3 and TRBJ2-6; no clear D. The germline gives CDR1 LGHNA, CDR2 YSLEER. V lost 0 bases and J lost 1, with 7 bases in between. This CDR3 has 16 residues. CDR3 DNA: TGCGCCAGCAGCCAAGACGGTGCATCTGGGGCCAACGTCCTGACTTTC. This encodes CASSQDGASGANVLTF.

This rearrangement joins TRBV10-2 to TRBJ1-1; no firm D call. Trimming removed 7 bases at V and 4 bases at J, with 16 bases between. The CDR3 length is 14 residues. CDR1 and CDR2 (germline): WSHSY, SAAADI. The CDR3 reads CASKVQATLTEAFF. CDR3 DNA sequence: TGCGCCAGCAAGGTTCAGGCCACCCTCACTGAAGCTTTCTTT.

Only one count was recorded for this clone. The V gene is TRBV6-2 or TRBV6-3, the J gene TRBJ1-2; 7 bases line up with TRBD1. Germline CDR1 MNHEY, CDR2 SVGEGT. This CDR3 comprises 13 residues. V lost 4 bases and J lost 4; bases outside the gene matches: 3. The CDR3 loop reads CASSSRTGYGYTF. The DNA of the CDR3 is TGTGCCAGCAGTTCTCGGACAGGCTATGGCTACACCTTC.

The V gene is TRBV18, the J gene TRBJ1-3; the D is unclear. Trimming removed 3 bases from V and 0 bases from J, with 6 bases in between. The CDR3 spans 14 residues. The germline CDR1 and CDR2 sequences are KGHSH and LQKENI. The CDR3: CASSPQSSGNTIYF. The CDR3, as DNA: TGTGCCAGCTCACCGCAGAGCTCTGGAAACACCATATATTTT.

The rearrangement uses TRBV27 and TRBJ2-7, with a weak D call TRBD2 (5 bases). CDR1 and CDR2 from the germline V gene are MNHEY and SMNVEV (reference sequence). The CDR3 is made up of 16 amino acids. V lost 5 bases, J lost 2 bases, and 19 bases lay in between. The CDR3 DNA is TGTGCCAGCAGTCCCTATGGCGGAGGCGTCCCCTACGAGCAGTACTTC. This encodes CASSPYGGGVPYEQYF.

The chain couples TRBV11-1 to TRBJ1-3, with D unclear. In germline, CDR1 is SGHAT, CDR2 FQDESV (reference sequence). The CDR3 is 13 residues long. Trimming cost V 6 bases and J 3 bases, with 9 bases left between them. CDR3 in amino acids: CASRPGGGNTIYF. The DNA of the CDR3 is TGTGCCAGCAGACCAGGCGGTGGAAACACCATATATTTT.

The chain recombines TRBV4-3 with TRBJ1-4; D may be TRBD1 (5 bases). V lost 5 bases and J 2 bases, leaving 12 bases between the germline ends. Germline V gene data show CDR1 as LGHNA and CDR2 as YSLEER. CDR3 length: 15 amino acids. The CDR3 region is CASSVAGGTNEKLFF. Written as DNA, the CDR3 is TGCGCCAGCAGCGTTGCGGGGGGGACTAATGAAAAACTGTTTTTT.

This chain connects TRBV25-1 to TRBJ2-5; perhaps TRBD1 as D (6 bases). Germline lookup yields CDR1 MGHDK and CDR2 SYGVNS. The V end was cut by 2 bases, the J end by 4 bases, with 11 bases between. This CDR3 comprises 14 residues. DNA of the CDR3: TGTGCCAGCAGTGAAACAGGGCGCATAGAGACCCAGTACTTC. Amino acids: CASSETGRIETQYF.